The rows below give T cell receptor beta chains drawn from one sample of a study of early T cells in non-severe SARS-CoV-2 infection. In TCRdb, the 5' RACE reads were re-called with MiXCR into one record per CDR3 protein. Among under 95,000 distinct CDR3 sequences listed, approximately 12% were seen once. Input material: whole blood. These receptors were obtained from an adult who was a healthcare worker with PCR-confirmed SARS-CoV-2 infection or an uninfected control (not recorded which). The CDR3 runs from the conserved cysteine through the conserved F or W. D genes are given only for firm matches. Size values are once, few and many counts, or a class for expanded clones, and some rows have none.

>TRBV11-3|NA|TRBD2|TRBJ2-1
TGTGCCAGCAGCTTAGGAAGCGGGAGGGCCCGGGGTGAGCAGTTCTTC
CASSLGSGRARGEQFF
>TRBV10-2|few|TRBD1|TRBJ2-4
TGCGCCAGCAGGGTTGACAGGGCCCCTGCAAACATTCAGTACTTC
CASRVDRAPANIQYF
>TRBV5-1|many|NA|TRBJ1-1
TGCGCCAGCAGCGTGGTGCTGAACACTGAAGCTTTCTTT
CASSVVLNTEAFF
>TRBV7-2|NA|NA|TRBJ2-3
TGTGCCAGCAGCTTCGACCTAGGGGGCACAGATACGCAGTATTTT
CASSFDLGGTDTQYF
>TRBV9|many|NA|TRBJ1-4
TGTGCCAGCAGTCCTAGACAGGACTCGAATGAAAAACTGTTTTTT
CASSPRQDSNEKLFF
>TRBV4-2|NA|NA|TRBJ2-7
TGTGCCAGCAGCCAAGATCGGCAGAACTACGAGCAGTACTTC
CASSQDRQNYEQYF
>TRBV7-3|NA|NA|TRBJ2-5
TGTGCCAGCAGCCCACTGGGTGGCGAGACCCAGTACTTC
CASSPLGGETQYF
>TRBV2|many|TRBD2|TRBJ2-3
TGTGCCAGCAGGGGACTAGCTGGAGATACGCAGTATTTT
CASRGLAGDTQYF
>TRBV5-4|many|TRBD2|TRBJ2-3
TGTGCCAGCAGCCTAGCGGGAGGTGGAGATACGCAGTATTTT
CASSLAGGGDTQYF
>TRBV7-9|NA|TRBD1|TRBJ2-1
TGTGCCAGCAGCTCCTCGACAGGGAACAATGAGCAGTTCTTC
CASSSSTGNNEQFF
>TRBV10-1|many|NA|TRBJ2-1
TGCGCCAGCTCTCAGGGGGGGTACAATGAGCAGTTCTTC
CASSQGGYNEQFF
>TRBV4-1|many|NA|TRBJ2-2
TGCGCCAGCAGCCAAAAGCACTTCCAGGACACCGGGGAGCTGTTTTTT
CASSQKHFQDTGELFF
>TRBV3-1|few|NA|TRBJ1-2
TGTGCCAGCAGCCAAAGGGGCTCGGACTATGGCTACACCTTC
CASSQRGSDYGYTF
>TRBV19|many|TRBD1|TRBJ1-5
TGTGCCAGTAGTATTCTTCCGACAGGGACAGGCAATCAGCCCCAGCATTTT
CASSILPTGTGNQPQHF
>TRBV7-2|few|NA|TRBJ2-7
TGTGCCAGCAGCCCAGACTACCTCCCCGCCTACGAGCAGTACTTC
CASSPDYLPAYEQYF
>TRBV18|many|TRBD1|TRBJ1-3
TGTGCCAGCTCACCGTATGGACAGGCCACATTATCTGGAAACACCATATATTTT
CASSPYGQATLSGNTIYF
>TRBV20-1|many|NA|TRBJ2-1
TGCAGTGCTAGAGATTTCCAGGAGCAGTTCTTC
CSARDFQEQFF
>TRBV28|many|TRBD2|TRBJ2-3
TGTGCCAGCGGGAGGGTCACAGATACGCAGTATTTT
CASGRVTDTQYF
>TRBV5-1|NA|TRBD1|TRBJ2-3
TGCGCCAGCAGCTTGGAAGGGGGCCTCACAGATACGCAGTATTTT
CASSLEGGLTDTQYF
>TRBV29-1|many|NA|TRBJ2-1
TGCAGCGTTGAAGGGGACGACCCGAGGGGATACGAGCAGTTCTTC
CSVEGDDPRGYEQFF
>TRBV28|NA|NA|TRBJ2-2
TGTGCCAGCAGGGTTGGGTTAGCAAGCGGGGAGCTGTTTTTT
CASRVGLASGELFF
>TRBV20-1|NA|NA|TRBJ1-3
TGCAGTGCTTTACAGGACCCCTCTGGAAACACCATATATTTT
CSALQDPSGNTIYF
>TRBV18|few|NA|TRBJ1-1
TGTGCCAGCTCACCTCCGACAAGGCAAGCTTTCTTT
CASSPPTRQAFF
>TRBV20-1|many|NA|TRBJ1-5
TGCAGTGCCCGTCAGTTTAGCAATCAGCCCCAGCATTTT
CSARQFSNQPQHF
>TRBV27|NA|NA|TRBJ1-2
TGTGCCAGCAGTTTATCCCGTGGCAGGGTGGATGGCTACACCTTC
CASSLSRGRVDGYTF
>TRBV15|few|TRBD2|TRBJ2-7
TGTGCCACCAGCAGTATAGCGGGAGGGCCTGACGAGCAGTACTTC
CATSSIAGGPDEQYF
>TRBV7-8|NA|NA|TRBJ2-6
TGTGCCAGCAGCTCCCGGCTCTCTGGGGCCAACGTCCTGACTTTC
CASSSRLSGANVLTF
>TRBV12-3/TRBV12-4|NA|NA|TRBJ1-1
TGTGCCAGCACTCCACAGGAAGGGGTCACTGAAGCTTTCTTT
CASTPQEGVTEAFF
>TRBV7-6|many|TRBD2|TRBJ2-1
TGTGCCAGCAGCCGAGGGACTAGCGGGAGGTACAATGAGCAGTTCTTC
CASSRGTSGRYNEQFF
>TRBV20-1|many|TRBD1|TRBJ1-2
TGCAGTGCTACCGGGACAGACCGAGCTAACTATGGCTACACCTTC
CSATGTDRANYGYTF
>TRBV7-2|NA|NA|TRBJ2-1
TGTGCCAGCAGCTTAACCGGGACGGACAATGAGCAGTTCTTC
CASSLTGTDNEQFF
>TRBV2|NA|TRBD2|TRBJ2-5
TGTGCCAGCAGGATTAGCGGGGAAGAGACCCAGTACTTC
CASRISGEETQYF
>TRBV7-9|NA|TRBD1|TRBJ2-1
TGTGCCAGCAGCCAAAACCCGACAGGGGAAACGTACAATGAGCAGTTCTTC
CASSQNPTGETYNEQFF
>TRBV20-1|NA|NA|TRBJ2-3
TGCAGCCCTACCCAGTCCACAGATACGCAGTATTTT
CSPTQSTDTQYF
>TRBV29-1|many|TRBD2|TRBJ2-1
TGCAGCTCTCCAGGCGGGGGTTTAGCTGGTGAGCAGTTCTTC
CSSPGGGLAGEQFF
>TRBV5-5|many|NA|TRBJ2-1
TGTGCCAGCAGCTTATTGGGCCGGGGCTCAATAGGTGAGCAGTTCTTC
CASSLLGRGSIGEQFF
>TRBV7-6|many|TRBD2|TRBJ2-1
TGTGCCAGCAGCTCGACTAGCGCCACATACGATGAGCAGTTCTTC
CASSSTSATYDEQFF
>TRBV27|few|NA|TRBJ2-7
TGTGCCAGCAGTTTATCACCTATATCCTACGAGCAGTACTTC
CASSLSPISYEQYF
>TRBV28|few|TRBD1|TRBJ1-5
TGTGCCAGCAGAAAGGACAGGGGACCTCTCAATCAGCCCCAGCATTTT
CASRKDRGPLNQPQHF
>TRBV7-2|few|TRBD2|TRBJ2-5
TGTGCCAGTTGGGAGCGGGGGTACCAAGAGACCCAGTACTTC
CASWERGYQETQYF
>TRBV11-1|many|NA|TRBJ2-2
TGTGCCGTAAAACAGGATCCGGACACCGGGGAGCTGTTTTTT
CAVKQDPDTGELFF
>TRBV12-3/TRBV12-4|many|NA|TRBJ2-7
TGTGCCAGCAGTTCCCAGGGCTTTCGCTACGAGCAGTACTTC
CASSSQGFRYEQYF
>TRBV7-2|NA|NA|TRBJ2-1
TGTGCCAGCAGCTTAGTACATGGGTATCCCTCCAATGAGCAGTTCTTC
CASSLVHGYPSNEQFF
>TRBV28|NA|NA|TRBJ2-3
TGTGCCAGCAGCCTTCAGACATTATCCACAGATACGCAGTATTTT
CASSLQTLSTDTQYF
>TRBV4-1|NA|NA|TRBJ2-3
TGCGCCAGCAGCCAAGTCACGGGGCTAGTGGATACGCAGTATTTT
CASSQVTGLVDTQYF
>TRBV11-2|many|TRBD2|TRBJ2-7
TGTGCCAGCAGCTTAGATATGGTAGGACTAGCGGGAGGCGAGCAGTACTTC
CASSLDMVGLAGGEQYF